This TCR beta chain derives from a study of cytomegalovirus exposure and HLA in healthy donors. Study-wide results and limits: The study listed 164 cytomegalovirus-associated TCR beta chains.

This clone was observed once. Its antigen is as yet unknown. V was shortened by 1 base and J by 2 bases, with 12 bases between the two germline ends. From germline, CDR1 is LNHDA and CDR2 SQIVND (reference sequence). The CDR3 loop spans 15 amino acids. The primer mix had 60 Vbeta and 13 Jbeta primers. Assay used: immunoSEQ multiplex PCR; TCRdb lists only in-frame clones, some missing. Here the sample spans fewer than 45,000 clones, 68% being singletons. The receptor's source is a man in his forties in good health and CMV-seronegative. The V gene is TRBV19, the J gene TRBJ2-7, with D perhaps matching TRBD2 (6 bases). Sample: PBMCs. This chain's CDR3 is CASSIAEGTTYEQYF. In DNA form, the CDR3 reads TGTGCCAGTAGTATAGCGGAGGGAACTACCTACGAGCAGTACTTC.